Listed here are 32 T cell receptor beta chains from one sample, sequenced in a study of T-cell memory formation after mild COVID-19. TCRdb used MiXCR to reprocess the 5' RACE reads, holding one entry per CDR3 protein. The sample has 250,000 to 300,000 distinct CDR3 sequences, roughly 16% seen once. What was sequenced was PBMCs or a T cell subset sorted from them (not recorded which). The receptors derive from a man aged 18 to 30 who had mild COVID-19 (a few samples of this study predate the infection). Cell type and time point are not known.

The rearrangement links TRBV7-9 to TRBJ1-2; no firm D call. This CDR3 has 14 residues. Between the trimmed V and J ends, which lost 5 bases and 4 bases, there was a span of 14 bases. Germline lookup yields CDR1 SEHNR and CDR2 FQNEAQ (reference sequence). DNA of the CDR3: TGTGCCAGCAGCAAGGGATCGGTTAGCTATGGCTACACCTTC. Its protein is CASSKGSVSYGYTF.

This clonotype was detected many times. The chain is built from TRBV7-8 and TRBJ2-1; TRBD2 might be the D (6 bases). The V and J ends lost 3 bases and 9 bases respectively, with 12 bases between them. This CDR3 spans 13 amino acids. Germline CDR1 is SGHVS and CDR2 is FQNEAQ. In DNA form, the CDR3 reads TGTGCCAGCAGCTTCTCGGGGGTGGGTGAGCAGTTCTTC. Encoded protein: CASSFSGVGEQFF.

A few counts support this clonotype. The chain links TRBV7-9 to TRBJ2-3; the D call may be TRBD1 or TRBD2 (5 bases each). V was pared by 0 bases and J by 4 bases, with 14 bases between. The germline V gene encodes CDR1 SEHNR and CDR2 FQNEAQ (reference sequence). The CDR3 length is 16 residues. DNA of the CDR3: TGTGCCAGCAGCTTAGCGGGACCAGGACGCGCAGATACGCAGTATTTT. This sequence encodes CASSLAGPGRADTQYF.

This clonotype has only a few counts. This chain uses TRBV6-1 with TRBJ1-2, with D unclear. Trimming stripped 10 bases from V and 0 bases from J, with 18 bases between. This CDR3 region has 15 residues. CDR1 is MNHNS, CDR2 SASEGT, per germline. CDR3: CATRFSSDSNYGYTF. CDR3 DNA sequence: TGTGCCACGCGATTCTCCTCGGACTCTAACTATGGCTACACCTTC.

The chain is built from TRBV5-1 and TRBJ2-3, with D tentatively TRBD2 (6 bases). CDR1 and CDR2 from the germline V gene are SGHRS and YFSETQ. This CDR3 comprises 17 residues. Trimming took 0 bases from V and 3 from J, leaving 17 bases between them. CDR3 region: CASSLDGWGERTDTQYF. CDR3 nucleotides: TGCGCCAGCAGCTTGGACGGGTGGGGGGAGAGAACAGATACGCAGTATTTT.

This clonotype has a count of ten or more. J is TRBJ2-2 and V is TRBV4-3, with a weak D call TRBD2 (5 bases). The CDR3 loop spans 16 amino acids. Germline V gives CDR1 LGHNA, CDR2 YSLEER. The V end lost 2 bases, the J end lost 6 bases, and 16 bases lay between the germline ends. The CDR3, as DNA: TGCGCCAGCAGCCAACACGCCGGGAACCCGGCCGGGGAGCTGTTTTTT. This gives the protein CASSQHAGNPAGELFF.

Only a few counts were recorded for this clonotype. V usage is TRBV5-5 and J usage is TRBJ2-3, with D possibly being TRBD2 (5 bases). Germline V gives CDR1 SGHKS, CDR2 YYEKEE (reference sequence). Trimming pared 0 bases from V and 0 bases from J, leaving 11 bases between. CDR3 size: 16 residues. Here the CDR3 reads CASSLVGGSSTDTQYF. In DNA, the CDR3 is TGTGCCAGCAGCTTGGTTGGCGGGTCGAGCACAGATACGCAGTATTTT.

The CDR3, as DNA: TGTGCCAGCAGTGAAGAGACCGCGAGCTCCTACGAGCAGTACTTC. Its translation is CASSEETASSYEQYF. This chain joins TRBV6-1 and TRBJ2-7; D is undetermined. Germline loops: CDR1 MNHNS, CDR2 SASEGT. The CDR3 contains 15 residues. The V gene lost 1 base and the J gene lost 0 bases, with 10 bases spanning the gap.

This clonotype was seen only a few times. The chain recombines TRBV28 with TRBJ2-3; D tentatively fits TRBD1 or TRBD2 (6 bases each). The CDR3 covers 16 residues. CDR1 is MDHEN and CDR2 is SYDVKM in the germline V gene. The germline V and J ends were trimmed by 0 bases and 3 bases, with 13 bases remaining between them. CDR3 sequence: CASSLWEGGYTDTQYF. Here the CDR3 DNA reads TGTGCCAGCAGTTTATGGGAGGGGGGCTATACAGATACGCAGTATTTT.

The chain uses TRBV3-2 and TRBJ1-2; TRBD1 is the table's D call, not checked against the DNA. TRBV3-2 is a known pseudogene. The CDR3 has 18 residues. CDR3: CASSQEKNRRSGDYGYTF. DNA of the CDR3: TGTGCCAGCAGCCAAGAGAAGAACAGGAGGAGTGGGGACTATGGCTACACCTTC.

The rearrangement joins TRBV11-2 to TRBJ2-5; D is perhaps TRBD2 (5 bases). The CDR3 has 12 amino acids. CDR1 and CDR2 from the germline V gene are SGHAT and FQNNGV. Trimming stripped 3 bases from V and 7 bases from J, with 9 bases between. In nucleotides, the CDR3 is TGTGCCAGCAGCTTGCACCTAGCGACCCAGTACTTC. Protein sequence: CASSLHLATQYF.

This chain joins TRBV5-6 and TRBJ2-3; D might be TRBD1 (7 bases). The CDR3 length is 15 residues. The germline V gene encodes CDR1 SGHDT and CDR2 YYEEEE. V was pared by 6 bases and J by 4 bases, with 18 bases between. CDR3 loop: CASTIGGGAADTQYF. The CDR3 nucleotides read TGTGCCAGCACCATAGGGGGCGGGGCCGCAGATACGCAGTATTTT.

This clonotype came up a few times. The chain uses TRBV24-1 and TRBJ2-1, with D uncertain. The germline V gene encodes CDR1 KGHDR and CDR2 SFDVKD. The V gene lost 4 bases and the J gene lost 6 bases, with 3 bases spanning the gap. This CDR3 comprises 11 residues. The CDR3 DNA sequence: TGTGCCACCAGTGACATCAATGAGCAGTTCTTC. It translates to CATSDINEQFF.

J is TRBJ2-5 and V is TRBV3-1; D may match TRBD1 or TRBD2 (6 bases each). Germline CDR1 LGHDT, CDR2 YNNKEL (reference sequence). The CDR3 has 15 residues. Trimming pared 4 bases from V and 1 base from J, leaving 13 bases between. The CDR3 loop reads CASSLNGGLQETQYF. In nucleotides, the CDR3 is TGTGCCAGCAGCCTGAATGGGGGGCTCCAAGAGACCCAGTACTTC.

The chain carries TRBV7-9 and TRBJ2-1; TRBD2 aligns across 7 bases. This CDR3 is 15 amino acids long. CDR1 is SEHNR, CDR2 FQNEAQ, per germline (reference sequence). After removal of 5 bases from V and 4 bases from J, the junction contained 8 bases not matched to a gene. CDR3 protein: CASSLILAEYNEQFF. For the CDR3, the DNA is TGTGCCAGCAGCCTAATCCTAGCGGAGTACAATGAGCAGTTCTTC.

The genes are TRBV5-5 and TRBJ1-3; 8 nucleotides match TRBD1. CDR3 length: 16 residues. Per the germline V gene, CDR1 is SGHKS and CDR2 is YYEKEE (reference sequence). Germline trimming cut 3 bases from V and 5 bases from J; bases unmatched to any gene: 10. CDR3 sequence (DNA): TGTGCCAGCAGCTACCTGGGGTCAGGGGGCAGAAACACCATATATTTT. It encodes CASSYLGSGGRNTIYF.

The rearrangement uses TRBV5-5 and TRBJ2-3; 10 positions agree with TRBD1. V was clipped by 4 bases and J by 1 base; unmatched bases: 9. From germline, CDR1 is SGHKS and CDR2 YYEKEE (reference sequence). CDR3 size: 17 residues. The CDR3 spells CASSHTDRGRGTDTQYF. CDR3 nucleotide sequence: TGTGCCAGCAGCCACACTGACAGGGGGCGGGGCACAGATACGCAGTATTTT.

This clonotype was observed at least ten times. This chain connects TRBV18 to TRBJ2-7; D is uncertain. CDR1 is KGHSH, CDR2 LQKENI, per germline. The CDR3 length is 13 residues. V lost 1 base and J lost 3, with 7 bases in between. DNA of the CDR3: TGTGCCAGCTCACCACAAGACGACTACGAGCAGTACTTC. Its translation: CASSPQDDYEQYF.

In its sample, this clonotype was seen a few times. The V and J genes are TRBV28 and TRBJ1-5; tentative D call: TRBD1 (5 bases). The CDR3 has 16 residues. The germline V and J ends were trimmed by 8 bases and 3 bases, with 20 bases remaining between them. From germline, CDR1 is MDHEN and CDR2 SYDVKM. The CDR3, as DNA: TGTGCCAGCGGGGGACCTAGGGCGAGGGACAATCAGCCCCAGCATTTT. It is translated as CASGGPRARDNQPQHF.

On this clonotype itself: This may be a read error, as it is one base from a much larger clone. The V call is TRBV4-2, the J call TRBJ2-7; D unresolved. V lost 0 bases and J 4 bases, leaving 1 base between the germline ends. The CDR3 totals 11 residues. Germline CDR1 and CDR2: LGHNA and YNFKEQ. The CDR3 here is CASSQEYEQYF. CDR3 DNA sequence: TGTGCCAGCAGCCAAGAATACGAGCAGTACTTC.

This clonotype showed up many times. The chain is built from TRBV7-6 and TRBJ2-7; 7 bases map to TRBD1. Germline V gives CDR1 SGHVS, CDR2 FNYEAQ. The trim removed 4 bases at V and 5 bases at J, leaving 20 bases unmatched. The CDR3 spans 18 residues. The CDR3 protein is CASSSGAGGRKKVDEQYF. In DNA form, the CDR3 reads TGTGCCAGCAGCTCTGGGGCAGGGGGAAGAAAAAAAGTCGACGAGCAGTACTTC.

This clonotype occurred a few times. The V gene is TRBV5-6, the J gene TRBJ2-3; D not certain. Germline loops: CDR1 SGHDT, CDR2 YYEEEE. Trimming stripped 0 bases from V and 2 bases from J, with 10 bases between. The CDR3 loop spans 15 amino acids. The CDR3 is CASSLGLHHTDTQYF. CDR3 in DNA: TGTGCCAGCAGCTTGGGGCTTCACCACACAGATACGCAGTATTTT.

This clonotype was seen a few times. V gene TRBV24-1 combines with J gene TRBJ2-3, with D possibly matching TRBD1 (5 bases). The CDR3 loop spans 16 amino acids. The V gene's germline CDR1 is KGHDR and CDR2 SFDVKD. Trimming left V 4 bases short and J 1 base short, with 14 bases between. CDR3 bases: TGTGCCACCAGTGACCTTCAGGGATTTGGCACAGATACGCAGTATTTT. Amino acids: CATSDLQGFGTDTQYF.

The rearrangement joins TRBV11-2 to TRBJ1-2; 8 positions match TRBD1. Germline V gives CDR1 SGHAT, CDR2 FQNNGV. The CDR3 contains 15 residues. Trimming removed 5 bases from V and 4 bases from J; junction bases left unmatched: 9. The CDR3 sequence is CASSPDRATRYGYTF. The CDR3 DNA reads TGTGCCAGCAGCCCGGACAGGGCGACCCGCTATGGCTACACCTTC. Supplemented by reference TRBV11-2 and TRBJ1-2, the full variable domain reads EAGVAQSPRYKIIEKRQSVAFWCNPISGHATLYWYQQILGQGPKLLIQFQNNGVVDDSQLPKDRFSAERLKGVDSTLKIQPAKLEDSAVYLCASSPDRATRYGYTFGSGTRLTVV.

The chain couples TRBV19 to TRBJ2-7; a possible D gene is TRBD2 (5 bases). CDR3 length: 14 residues. Trimming stripped 4 bases from V and 3 bases from J, with 13 bases between. Germline assignment: CDR1 LNHDA and CDR2 SQIVND (reference sequence). In DNA form, the CDR3 reads TGTGCCAGTAGTACGAGACGGGGAAACTACGAGCAGTACTTC. Encoded protein: CASSTRRGNYEQYF.

This clonotype occurred a few times. The chain couples TRBV20-1 to TRBJ2-7; either TRBD1 or TRBD2 may fit D (5 bases each). From germline, CDR1 is DFQATT and CDR2 SNEGSKA (reference sequence). V dropped 6 bases and J dropped 3 bases, with 15 bases sitting between them. The CDR3 is made up of 13 amino acids. The CDR3 is CSAPGGGIYEQYF. CDR3 sequence (DNA): TGCAGTGCCCCAGGTGGGGGTATCTACGAGCAGTACTTC.

This sequence joins TRBV20-1 and TRBJ1-1; TRBD1 agrees at 8 bases. CDR3 length: 12 residues. CDR1 is DFQATT and CDR2 is SNEGSKA in the germline V gene (reference sequence). V shed 5 bases and J 4 bases; nucleotides not matched to a gene: 3. The CDR3 protein is CSAATGGTEAFF. The CDR3 bases are TGCAGTGCTGCTACAGGGGGCACTGAAGCTTTCTTT.

Many counts were recorded for this clonotype. V and J are TRBV6-2 or TRBV6-3 and TRBJ1-6; D uncertain. V was pared by 5 bases and J by 7 bases, with 12 bases between. The germline V gene has CDR1 MNHEY and CDR2 SVGEGT. The CDR3 has 14 residues. The CDR3 DNA is TGTGCCAGCAGTCGACACGGTAGGAATTCACCCCTCCACTTT. This codes for CASSRHGRNSPLHF.

CDR3 in DNA: TGCAGTGCTAGGCCAGCACGGACTAGCGTCTACGAGCAGTACTTC. It encodes CSARPARTSVYEQYF. The chain couples TRBV20-1 to TRBJ2-7, with 9 bases lining up with TRBD2. The CDR3 length is 15 residues. Germline V gives CDR1 DFQATT, CDR2 SNEGSKA (reference sequence). Trimming removed 3 bases from V and 3 bases from J; junction bases left unmatched: 9.

The CDR3 reads CASSPQGLQYF. The CDR3 bases are TGTGCCAGCAGCCCGCAGGGCCTACAGTACTTC. The chain uses TRBV12-3 or TRBV12-4 and TRBJ2-4, with D possibly TRBD1 on 5 matching bases. The CDR3 runs 11 residues. The V end lost 6 bases, the J end lost 13 bases, and 13 bases lay between the germline ends.

The chain employs TRBV6-5 and TRBJ2-2; D possibly corresponds to TRBD2 (7 bases). Germline V gene data show CDR1 as MNHEY and CDR2 as SVGAGI. This CDR3 spans 16 amino acids. V lost 6 bases, J lost 4 bases, and 18 bases lay in between. In nucleotides, the CDR3 is TGTGCCAGCAGCTGGGGGGCGGGGGCCGGCACCGGGGAGCTGTTTTTT. This codes for CASSWGAGAGTGELFF.

This clonotype has more than one count but fewer than ten. The V gene is TRBV7-3, the J gene TRBJ2-1; 14 bases agree with TRBD2. The J segment lost 4 bases and the V segment lost 3 bases, leaving 5 bases of the junction unmatched. This CDR3 is built from 17 residues. Per the germline V gene, CDR1 is SGHTA and CDR2 is FQGTGA. Written as DNA, the CDR3 is TGTGCCAGCAGCTTCGCCGGGACTAGCGGGGGTTACAATGAGCAGTTCTTC. This codes for CASSFAGTSGGYNEQFF. The whole variable domain, remainder taken from reference TRBV7-3 and TRBJ2-1, is GAGVSQTPSNKVTEKGKYVELRCDPISGHTALYWYRQSLGQGPEFLIYFQGTGAADDSGLPNDRFFAVRPEGSVSTLKIQRTERGDSAVYLCASSFAGTSGGYNEQFFGPGTRLTVL.